This is a list of T cell receptor beta chains from one sample in a study of vaccination effects on CD4 cells after COVID-19. The antigens of these receptors remain unknown. Sequenced by immunoSEQ multiplex PCR; TCRdb stores in-frame clones only, minus some. The data contain 73,000 or so clones, 78% of them singletons. The source material was CD4+ T cells from PBMCs cultured with SARS-CoV-2 spike peptides, sampled before COVID-19 vaccination. The receptors were gathered from a human donor who received a COVID-19 vaccine. Both conserved end residues are part of each CDR3. Each record gives: D gene, clone size, J gene, V gene, CDR3 protein, CDR3 DNA. A D gene is named only where the DNA matches it firmly. Not all rows give a size; the values are once, few, many and, for expanded clones, a class.

- | - | TRBJ2-5 | TRBV9 | CASSVGQGQGETQYF | TGTGCCAGCAGCGTAGGTCAGGGGCAGGGGGAGACCCAGTACTTC
TRBD2 | - | TRBJ2-3 | TRBV11-3 | CASSFSGGATDTQYF | TGTGCCAGCAGCTTTAGCGGGGGGGCTACAGATACGCAGTATTTT
TRBD1 | - | TRBJ1-1 | TRBV5-1 | CASSSGQGTGNTEAFF | TGCGCCAGCAGCTCTGGACAGGGGACGGGGAACACTGAAGCTTTCTTT
TRBD2 | - | TRBJ2-1 | TRBV2 | CASSVRSGGENEQFF | TGTGCCAGCAGTGTGCGTAGCGGGGGTGAGAATGAGCAGTTCTTC
TRBD2 | - | TRBJ2-5 | TRBV5-8 | CASPQIPLADQETQYF | TGTGCCAGCCCCCAAATCCCCCTAGCGGACCAAGAGACCCAGTACTTC
- | - | TRBJ1-5 | TRBV2 | CASSVVYSNQPQHF | TGTGCCAGCAGTGTAGTTTATAGCAATCAGCCCCAGCATTTT
TRBD2 | - | TRBJ2-1 | TRBV6-1 | CASSEVPIAGAYNEQFF | TGTGCCAGCAGTGAAGTCCCTATAGCGGGGGCGTACAATGAGCAGTTCTTC
- | - | TRBJ2-1 | TRBV5-4 | CASSLAVGGLYNEQFF | TGTGCCAGCAGCTTGGCCGTGGGGGGGCTATACAATGAGCAGTTCTTC
TRBD1 | - | TRBJ2-1 | TRBV24-1 | CATSDPGQGVSEQFF | TGTGCCACCAGTGACCCGGGACAGGGAGTCAGTGAGCAGTTCTTC
- | - | TRBJ1-1 | TRBV3-1/TRBV3-2 | CASRRLGDTEAFF | TGTGCCAGTAGGCGGCTTGGGGACACTGAAGCTTTCTTT
- | - | TRBJ1-1 | TRBV4-3 | CASSQDQLGNTEAFF | TGCGCCAGCAGCCAAGACCAGCTGGGGAACACTGAAGCTTTCTTT
TRBD1 | once | TRBJ2-5 | TRBV5-8 | CASSPGQGDETQYF | TGTGCCAGCAGCCCAGGACAGGGGGACGAGACCCAGTACTTC
- | few | TRBJ1-1 | TRBV5-1 | CASSLGDRTEAFF | TGCGCCAGCAGCTTGGGCGACAGGACAGAAGCTTTCTTT
TRBD2 | - | TRBJ2-1 | TRBV4-2 | CASSQVAGGPSSYNEQFF | TGTGCCAGCAGCCAAGTAGCGGGGGGGCCTAGCTCCTACAATGAGCAGTTCTTC
TRBD1 | - | TRBJ2-3 | TRBV4-3 | CASSQIGQGAGDTQYF | TGCGCCAGCAGCCAAATCGGGCAGGGGGCGGGGGATACGCAGTATTTT
TRBD1 | - | TRBJ1-6 | TRBV4-1 | CASSQGDRENSPLHF | TGCGCCAGCAGCCAAGGGGACAGAGAGAATTCACCCCTCCACTTT
- | - | TRBJ2-3 | TRBV2 | CASSEVYWQSTDTQYF | TGTGCCAGCAGTGAAGTCTACTGGCAGAGCACAGATACGCAGTATTTT
- | - | TRBJ1-2 | TRBV6-5 | CASRPGGGKGGYTF | TGTGCCAGCAGGCCCGGTGGGGGTAAGGGTGGCTACACCTTC